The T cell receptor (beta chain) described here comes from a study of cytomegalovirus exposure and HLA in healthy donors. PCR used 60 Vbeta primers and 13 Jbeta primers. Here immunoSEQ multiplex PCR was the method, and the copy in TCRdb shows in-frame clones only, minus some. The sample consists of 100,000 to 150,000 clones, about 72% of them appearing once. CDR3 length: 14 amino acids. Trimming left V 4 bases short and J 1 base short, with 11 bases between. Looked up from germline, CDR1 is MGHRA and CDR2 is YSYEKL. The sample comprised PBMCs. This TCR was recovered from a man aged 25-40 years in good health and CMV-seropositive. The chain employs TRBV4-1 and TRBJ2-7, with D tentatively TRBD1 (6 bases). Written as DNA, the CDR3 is TGCGCCAGCAGCCTGCGACAGGATTCCTACGAGCAGTACTTC. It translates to CASSLRQDSYEQYF.